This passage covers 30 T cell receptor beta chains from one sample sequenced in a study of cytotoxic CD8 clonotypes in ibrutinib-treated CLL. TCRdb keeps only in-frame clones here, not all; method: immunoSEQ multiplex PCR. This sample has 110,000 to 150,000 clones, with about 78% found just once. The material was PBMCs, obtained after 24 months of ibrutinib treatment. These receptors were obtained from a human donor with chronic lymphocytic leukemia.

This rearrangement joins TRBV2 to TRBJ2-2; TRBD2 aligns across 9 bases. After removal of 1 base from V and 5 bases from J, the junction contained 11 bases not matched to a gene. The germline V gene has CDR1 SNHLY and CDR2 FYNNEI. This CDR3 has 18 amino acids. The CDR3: CASSEGFGLAMKTGELFF. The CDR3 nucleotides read TGTGCCAGCAGTGAAGGTTTCGGACTAGCGATGAAAACCGGGGAGCTGTTTTTT.

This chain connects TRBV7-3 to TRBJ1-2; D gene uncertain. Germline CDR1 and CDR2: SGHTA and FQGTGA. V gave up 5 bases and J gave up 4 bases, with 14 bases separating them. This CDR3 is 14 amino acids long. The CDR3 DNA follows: TGTGCCAGCAGCGCAAACCCTACGGTCTATGGCTACACCTTC. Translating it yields CASSANPTVYGYTF. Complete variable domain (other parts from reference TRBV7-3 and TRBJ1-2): GAGVSQTPSNKVTEKGKYVELRCDPISGHTALYWYRQSLGQGPEFLIYFQGTGAADDSGLPNDRFFAVRPEGSVSTLKIQRTERGDSAVYLCASSANPTVYGYTFGSGTRLTVV.

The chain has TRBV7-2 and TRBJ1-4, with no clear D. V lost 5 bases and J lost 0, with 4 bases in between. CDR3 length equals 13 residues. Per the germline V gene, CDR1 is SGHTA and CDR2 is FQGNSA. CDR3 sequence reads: CASSRATNEKLFF. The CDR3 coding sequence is TGTGCCAGCAGCCGGGCAACTAATGAAAAACTGTTTTTT.

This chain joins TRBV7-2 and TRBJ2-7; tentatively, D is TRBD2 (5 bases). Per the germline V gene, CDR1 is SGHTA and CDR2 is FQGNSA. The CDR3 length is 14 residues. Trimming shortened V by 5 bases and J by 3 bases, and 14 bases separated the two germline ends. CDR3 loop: CASSPVSGYYEQYF. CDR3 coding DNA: TGTGCCAGCAGCCCCGTCTCGGGGTACTACGAGCAGTACTTC.

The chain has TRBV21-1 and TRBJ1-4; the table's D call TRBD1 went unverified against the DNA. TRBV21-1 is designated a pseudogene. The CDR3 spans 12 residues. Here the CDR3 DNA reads TGTGCCGGGCCCAGGCTCGGTGAAAAACTGTTTTTT. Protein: CAGPRLGEKLFF.

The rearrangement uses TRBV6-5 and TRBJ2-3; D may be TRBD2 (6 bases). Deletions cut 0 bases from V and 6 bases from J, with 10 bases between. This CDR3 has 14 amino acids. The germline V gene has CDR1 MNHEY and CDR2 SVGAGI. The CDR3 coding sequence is TGTGCCAGCAGTTACTCGTTTGGGGGGGATACGCAGTATTTT. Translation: CASSYSFGGDTQYF.

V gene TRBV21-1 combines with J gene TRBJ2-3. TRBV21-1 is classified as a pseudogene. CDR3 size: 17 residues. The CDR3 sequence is CASSKVGQGRFADTQYF. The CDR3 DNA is TGTGCCAGCAGCAAAGTAGGGCAGGGACGATTTGCAGATACGCAGTATTTT.

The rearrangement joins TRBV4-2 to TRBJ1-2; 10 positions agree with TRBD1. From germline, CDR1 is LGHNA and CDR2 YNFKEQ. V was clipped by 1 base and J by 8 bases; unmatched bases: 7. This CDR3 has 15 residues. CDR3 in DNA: TGTGCCAGCAGCCAAGGGACAGGGGGTTTGTACGGCTACACCTTC. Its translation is CASSQGTGGLYGYTF.

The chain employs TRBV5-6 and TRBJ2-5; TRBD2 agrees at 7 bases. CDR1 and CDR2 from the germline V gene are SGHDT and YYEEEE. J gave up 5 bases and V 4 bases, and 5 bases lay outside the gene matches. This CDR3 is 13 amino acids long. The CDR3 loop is CASSQSGTETQYF. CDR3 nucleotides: TGTGCCAGCAGCCAAAGCGGGACGGAGACCCAGTACTTC.

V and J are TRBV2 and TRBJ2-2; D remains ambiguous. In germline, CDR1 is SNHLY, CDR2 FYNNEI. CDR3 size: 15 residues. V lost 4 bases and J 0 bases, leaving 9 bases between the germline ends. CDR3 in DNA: TGTGCCAGCAGTGTGTGGACCACGAACACCGGGGAGCTGTTTTTT. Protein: CASSVWTTNTGELFF.

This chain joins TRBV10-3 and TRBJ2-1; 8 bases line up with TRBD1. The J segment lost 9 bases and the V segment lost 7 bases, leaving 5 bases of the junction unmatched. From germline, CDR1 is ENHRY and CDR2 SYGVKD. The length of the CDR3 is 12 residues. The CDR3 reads CAIKPTGGEQFF. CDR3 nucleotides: TGTGCCATCAAACCCACAGGGGGTGAGCAGTTCTTC.

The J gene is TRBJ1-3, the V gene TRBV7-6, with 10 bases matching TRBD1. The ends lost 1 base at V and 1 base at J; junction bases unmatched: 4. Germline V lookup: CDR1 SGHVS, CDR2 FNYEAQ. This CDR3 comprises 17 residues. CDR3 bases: TGTGCCAGCAGCTTAGGGGGACAGGGGAGTTCTGGAAACACCATATATTTT. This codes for CASSLGGQGSSGNTIYF.

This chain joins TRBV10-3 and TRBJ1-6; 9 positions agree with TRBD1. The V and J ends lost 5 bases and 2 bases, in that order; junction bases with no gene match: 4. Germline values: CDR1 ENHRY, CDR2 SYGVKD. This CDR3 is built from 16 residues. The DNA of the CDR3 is TGTGCCATCAGTAGCACAGGGGGCCCCTATAATTCACCCCTCCACTTT. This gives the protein CAISSTGGPYNSPLHF.

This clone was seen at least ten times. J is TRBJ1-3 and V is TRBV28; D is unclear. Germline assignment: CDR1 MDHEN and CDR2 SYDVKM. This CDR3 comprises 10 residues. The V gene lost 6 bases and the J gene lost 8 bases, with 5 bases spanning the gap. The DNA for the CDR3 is TGTGCCAGCAGGGCCGACACCATATATTTT. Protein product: CASRADTIYF.

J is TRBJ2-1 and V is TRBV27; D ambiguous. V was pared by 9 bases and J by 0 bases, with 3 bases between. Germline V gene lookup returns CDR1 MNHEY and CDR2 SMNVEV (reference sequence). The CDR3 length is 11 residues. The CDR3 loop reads CASPSYNEQFF. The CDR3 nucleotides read TGTGCCAGTCCCTCCTACAATGAGCAGTTCTTC.

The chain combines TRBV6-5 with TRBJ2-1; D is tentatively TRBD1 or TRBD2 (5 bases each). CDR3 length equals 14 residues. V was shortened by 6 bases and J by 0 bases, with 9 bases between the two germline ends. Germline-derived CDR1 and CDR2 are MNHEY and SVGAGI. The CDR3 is CASRERGSYNEQFF. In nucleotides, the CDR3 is TGTGCCAGCAGGGAGAGGGGCTCCTACAATGAGCAGTTCTTC.

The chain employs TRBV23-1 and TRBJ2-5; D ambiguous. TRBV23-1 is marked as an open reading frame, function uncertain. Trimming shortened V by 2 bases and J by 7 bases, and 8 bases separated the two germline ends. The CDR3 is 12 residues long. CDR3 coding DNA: TGCGCCAGCAGTCAACCCCCGTCGACCCAGTACTTC. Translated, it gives CASSQPPSTQYF.

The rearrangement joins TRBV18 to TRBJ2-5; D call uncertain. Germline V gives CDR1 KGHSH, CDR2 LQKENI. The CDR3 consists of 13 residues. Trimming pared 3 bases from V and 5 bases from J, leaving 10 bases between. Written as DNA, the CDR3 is TGTGCCAGCTCACCGGGAATTAGGGAGACCCAGTACTTC. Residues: CASSPGIRETQYF.

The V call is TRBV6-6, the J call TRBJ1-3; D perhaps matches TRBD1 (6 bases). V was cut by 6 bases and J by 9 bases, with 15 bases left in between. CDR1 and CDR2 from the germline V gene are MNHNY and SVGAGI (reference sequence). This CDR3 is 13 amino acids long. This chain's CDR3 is CASRNLEGGTIYF. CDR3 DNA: TGTGCCAGCAGGAACTTGGAAGGGGGCACCATATATTTT.

Written as DNA, the CDR3 is TGTGCCTGGAGTGTACGACACTCTAATGAAAAACTGTTTTTT. Translating gives CAWSVRHSNEKLFF. This chain uses TRBV30 with TRBJ1-4; D call uncertain. Germline V lookup: CDR1 GTSNPN, CDR2 SVGIG (reference sequence). V lost 0 bases, J lost 3 bases, and 8 bases lay in between. The CDR3 totals 14 residues.

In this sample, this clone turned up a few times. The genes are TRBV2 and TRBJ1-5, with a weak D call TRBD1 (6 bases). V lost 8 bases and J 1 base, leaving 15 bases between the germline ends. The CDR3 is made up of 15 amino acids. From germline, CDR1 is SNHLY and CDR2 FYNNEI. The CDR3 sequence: CASRYQDSSNQPQHF. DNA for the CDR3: TGTGCCAGCCGCTACCAGGACAGCAGCAATCAGCCCCAGCATTTT.

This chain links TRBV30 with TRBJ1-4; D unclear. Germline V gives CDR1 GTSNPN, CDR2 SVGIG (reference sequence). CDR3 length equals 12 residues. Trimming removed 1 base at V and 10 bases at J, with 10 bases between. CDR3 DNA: TGTGCCTGGAGTGGAAGGTCTAGAAAACTGTTTTTT. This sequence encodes CAWSGRSRKLFF.

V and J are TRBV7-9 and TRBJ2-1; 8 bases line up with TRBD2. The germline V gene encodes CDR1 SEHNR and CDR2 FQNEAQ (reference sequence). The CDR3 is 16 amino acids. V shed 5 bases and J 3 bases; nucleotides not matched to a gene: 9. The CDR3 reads CASSTRTSRLYNEQFF. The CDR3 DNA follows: TGTGCCAGCAGCACCCGGACTAGCCGGCTCTACAATGAGCAGTTCTTC.

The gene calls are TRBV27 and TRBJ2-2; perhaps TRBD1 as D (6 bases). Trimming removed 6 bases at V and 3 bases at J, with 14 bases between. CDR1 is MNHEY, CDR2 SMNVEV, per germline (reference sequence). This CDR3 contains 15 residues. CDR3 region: CASSFQGPYTGELFF. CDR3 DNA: TGTGCCAGCAGCTTCCAGGGGCCCTACACCGGGGAGCTGTTTTTT.

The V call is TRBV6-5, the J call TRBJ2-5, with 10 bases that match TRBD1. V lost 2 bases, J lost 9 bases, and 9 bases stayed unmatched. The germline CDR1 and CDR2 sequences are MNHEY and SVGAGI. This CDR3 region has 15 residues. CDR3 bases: TGTGCCAGCAGTTACGGGACAGGGGCCCAAGTGGCCCAGTACTTC. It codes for CASSYGTGAQVAQYF.

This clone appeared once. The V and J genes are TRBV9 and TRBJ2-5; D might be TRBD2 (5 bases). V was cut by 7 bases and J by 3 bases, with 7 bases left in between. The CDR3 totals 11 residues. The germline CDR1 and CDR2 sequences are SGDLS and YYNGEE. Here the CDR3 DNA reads TGTGCCAGCGGAGGAGAAGAGACCCAGTACTTC. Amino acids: CASGGEETQYF.

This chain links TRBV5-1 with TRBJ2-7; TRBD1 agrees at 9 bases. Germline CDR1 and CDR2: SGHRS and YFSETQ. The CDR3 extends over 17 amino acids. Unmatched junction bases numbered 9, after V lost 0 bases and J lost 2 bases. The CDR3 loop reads CASSLASKWDRAYEQYF. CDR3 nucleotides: TGCGCCAGCAGCTTGGCCTCGAAGTGGGACAGGGCCTACGAGCAGTACTTC. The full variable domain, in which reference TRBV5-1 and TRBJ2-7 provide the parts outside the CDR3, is KAGVTQTPRYLIKTRGQQVTLSCSPISGHRSVSWYQQTPGQGLQFLFEYFSETQRNKGNFPGRFSGRQFSNSRSEMNVSTLELGDSALYLCASSLASKWDRAYEQYFGPGTRLTVT.

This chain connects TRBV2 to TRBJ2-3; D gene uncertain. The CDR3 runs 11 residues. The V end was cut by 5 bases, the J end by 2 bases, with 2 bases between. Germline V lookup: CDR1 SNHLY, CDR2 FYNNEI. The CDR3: CASSPTDTQYF. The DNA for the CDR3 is TGTGCCAGCAGTCCCACAGATACGCAGTATTTT.

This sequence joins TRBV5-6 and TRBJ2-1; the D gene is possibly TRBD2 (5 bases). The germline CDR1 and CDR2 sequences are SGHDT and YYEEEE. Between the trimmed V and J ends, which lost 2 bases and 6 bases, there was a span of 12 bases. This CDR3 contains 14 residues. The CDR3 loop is CASSFLTKRNEQFF. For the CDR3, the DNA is TGTGCCAGCAGCTTCCTGACTAAGCGCAATGAGCAGTTCTTC.

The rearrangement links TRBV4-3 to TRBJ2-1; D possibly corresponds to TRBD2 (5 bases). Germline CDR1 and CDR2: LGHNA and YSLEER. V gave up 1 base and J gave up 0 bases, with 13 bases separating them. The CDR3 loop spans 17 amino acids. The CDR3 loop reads CASSQGAQRNSYNEQFF. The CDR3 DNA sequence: TGCGCCAGCAGCCAAGGCGCCCAGCGGAACTCCTACAATGAGCAGTTCTTC.